The present T cell receptor (beta chain) was sequenced within a study of T cell responses to AZD1222 COVID-19 vaccine. V lost 5 bases and J lost 0, with 5 bases in between. This CDR3 contains 12 residues. Germline CDR1 reads SEHNR; CDR2 reads FQNEAQ (reference sequence). Points from the study as a whole: There were mostly white British donors and more females than males, and clonal diversity was possibly underestimated. Spike-specific TCR breadth and depth grew following two AZD1222 doses. There were repertoire samples only from the period after the peak T cell response.

The data were produced by immunoSEQ multiplex PCR, yet TCRdb's version contains in-frame clones alone and is incomplete. Among some 120,000 clones listed, 88% were seen once. In its sample, this clone was seen once. The antigen remains undetermined. The TCR originated in an adult in good health. This chain joins TRBV7-9 and TRBJ2-7; D not certain. Sequences were derived from peripheral blood, sampled on day 0 of AZD1222 vaccination. The CDR3 sequence is CASSLNSYEQYF. CDR3 DNA: TGTGCCAGCAGCCTTAACTCCTACGAGCAGTACTTC.